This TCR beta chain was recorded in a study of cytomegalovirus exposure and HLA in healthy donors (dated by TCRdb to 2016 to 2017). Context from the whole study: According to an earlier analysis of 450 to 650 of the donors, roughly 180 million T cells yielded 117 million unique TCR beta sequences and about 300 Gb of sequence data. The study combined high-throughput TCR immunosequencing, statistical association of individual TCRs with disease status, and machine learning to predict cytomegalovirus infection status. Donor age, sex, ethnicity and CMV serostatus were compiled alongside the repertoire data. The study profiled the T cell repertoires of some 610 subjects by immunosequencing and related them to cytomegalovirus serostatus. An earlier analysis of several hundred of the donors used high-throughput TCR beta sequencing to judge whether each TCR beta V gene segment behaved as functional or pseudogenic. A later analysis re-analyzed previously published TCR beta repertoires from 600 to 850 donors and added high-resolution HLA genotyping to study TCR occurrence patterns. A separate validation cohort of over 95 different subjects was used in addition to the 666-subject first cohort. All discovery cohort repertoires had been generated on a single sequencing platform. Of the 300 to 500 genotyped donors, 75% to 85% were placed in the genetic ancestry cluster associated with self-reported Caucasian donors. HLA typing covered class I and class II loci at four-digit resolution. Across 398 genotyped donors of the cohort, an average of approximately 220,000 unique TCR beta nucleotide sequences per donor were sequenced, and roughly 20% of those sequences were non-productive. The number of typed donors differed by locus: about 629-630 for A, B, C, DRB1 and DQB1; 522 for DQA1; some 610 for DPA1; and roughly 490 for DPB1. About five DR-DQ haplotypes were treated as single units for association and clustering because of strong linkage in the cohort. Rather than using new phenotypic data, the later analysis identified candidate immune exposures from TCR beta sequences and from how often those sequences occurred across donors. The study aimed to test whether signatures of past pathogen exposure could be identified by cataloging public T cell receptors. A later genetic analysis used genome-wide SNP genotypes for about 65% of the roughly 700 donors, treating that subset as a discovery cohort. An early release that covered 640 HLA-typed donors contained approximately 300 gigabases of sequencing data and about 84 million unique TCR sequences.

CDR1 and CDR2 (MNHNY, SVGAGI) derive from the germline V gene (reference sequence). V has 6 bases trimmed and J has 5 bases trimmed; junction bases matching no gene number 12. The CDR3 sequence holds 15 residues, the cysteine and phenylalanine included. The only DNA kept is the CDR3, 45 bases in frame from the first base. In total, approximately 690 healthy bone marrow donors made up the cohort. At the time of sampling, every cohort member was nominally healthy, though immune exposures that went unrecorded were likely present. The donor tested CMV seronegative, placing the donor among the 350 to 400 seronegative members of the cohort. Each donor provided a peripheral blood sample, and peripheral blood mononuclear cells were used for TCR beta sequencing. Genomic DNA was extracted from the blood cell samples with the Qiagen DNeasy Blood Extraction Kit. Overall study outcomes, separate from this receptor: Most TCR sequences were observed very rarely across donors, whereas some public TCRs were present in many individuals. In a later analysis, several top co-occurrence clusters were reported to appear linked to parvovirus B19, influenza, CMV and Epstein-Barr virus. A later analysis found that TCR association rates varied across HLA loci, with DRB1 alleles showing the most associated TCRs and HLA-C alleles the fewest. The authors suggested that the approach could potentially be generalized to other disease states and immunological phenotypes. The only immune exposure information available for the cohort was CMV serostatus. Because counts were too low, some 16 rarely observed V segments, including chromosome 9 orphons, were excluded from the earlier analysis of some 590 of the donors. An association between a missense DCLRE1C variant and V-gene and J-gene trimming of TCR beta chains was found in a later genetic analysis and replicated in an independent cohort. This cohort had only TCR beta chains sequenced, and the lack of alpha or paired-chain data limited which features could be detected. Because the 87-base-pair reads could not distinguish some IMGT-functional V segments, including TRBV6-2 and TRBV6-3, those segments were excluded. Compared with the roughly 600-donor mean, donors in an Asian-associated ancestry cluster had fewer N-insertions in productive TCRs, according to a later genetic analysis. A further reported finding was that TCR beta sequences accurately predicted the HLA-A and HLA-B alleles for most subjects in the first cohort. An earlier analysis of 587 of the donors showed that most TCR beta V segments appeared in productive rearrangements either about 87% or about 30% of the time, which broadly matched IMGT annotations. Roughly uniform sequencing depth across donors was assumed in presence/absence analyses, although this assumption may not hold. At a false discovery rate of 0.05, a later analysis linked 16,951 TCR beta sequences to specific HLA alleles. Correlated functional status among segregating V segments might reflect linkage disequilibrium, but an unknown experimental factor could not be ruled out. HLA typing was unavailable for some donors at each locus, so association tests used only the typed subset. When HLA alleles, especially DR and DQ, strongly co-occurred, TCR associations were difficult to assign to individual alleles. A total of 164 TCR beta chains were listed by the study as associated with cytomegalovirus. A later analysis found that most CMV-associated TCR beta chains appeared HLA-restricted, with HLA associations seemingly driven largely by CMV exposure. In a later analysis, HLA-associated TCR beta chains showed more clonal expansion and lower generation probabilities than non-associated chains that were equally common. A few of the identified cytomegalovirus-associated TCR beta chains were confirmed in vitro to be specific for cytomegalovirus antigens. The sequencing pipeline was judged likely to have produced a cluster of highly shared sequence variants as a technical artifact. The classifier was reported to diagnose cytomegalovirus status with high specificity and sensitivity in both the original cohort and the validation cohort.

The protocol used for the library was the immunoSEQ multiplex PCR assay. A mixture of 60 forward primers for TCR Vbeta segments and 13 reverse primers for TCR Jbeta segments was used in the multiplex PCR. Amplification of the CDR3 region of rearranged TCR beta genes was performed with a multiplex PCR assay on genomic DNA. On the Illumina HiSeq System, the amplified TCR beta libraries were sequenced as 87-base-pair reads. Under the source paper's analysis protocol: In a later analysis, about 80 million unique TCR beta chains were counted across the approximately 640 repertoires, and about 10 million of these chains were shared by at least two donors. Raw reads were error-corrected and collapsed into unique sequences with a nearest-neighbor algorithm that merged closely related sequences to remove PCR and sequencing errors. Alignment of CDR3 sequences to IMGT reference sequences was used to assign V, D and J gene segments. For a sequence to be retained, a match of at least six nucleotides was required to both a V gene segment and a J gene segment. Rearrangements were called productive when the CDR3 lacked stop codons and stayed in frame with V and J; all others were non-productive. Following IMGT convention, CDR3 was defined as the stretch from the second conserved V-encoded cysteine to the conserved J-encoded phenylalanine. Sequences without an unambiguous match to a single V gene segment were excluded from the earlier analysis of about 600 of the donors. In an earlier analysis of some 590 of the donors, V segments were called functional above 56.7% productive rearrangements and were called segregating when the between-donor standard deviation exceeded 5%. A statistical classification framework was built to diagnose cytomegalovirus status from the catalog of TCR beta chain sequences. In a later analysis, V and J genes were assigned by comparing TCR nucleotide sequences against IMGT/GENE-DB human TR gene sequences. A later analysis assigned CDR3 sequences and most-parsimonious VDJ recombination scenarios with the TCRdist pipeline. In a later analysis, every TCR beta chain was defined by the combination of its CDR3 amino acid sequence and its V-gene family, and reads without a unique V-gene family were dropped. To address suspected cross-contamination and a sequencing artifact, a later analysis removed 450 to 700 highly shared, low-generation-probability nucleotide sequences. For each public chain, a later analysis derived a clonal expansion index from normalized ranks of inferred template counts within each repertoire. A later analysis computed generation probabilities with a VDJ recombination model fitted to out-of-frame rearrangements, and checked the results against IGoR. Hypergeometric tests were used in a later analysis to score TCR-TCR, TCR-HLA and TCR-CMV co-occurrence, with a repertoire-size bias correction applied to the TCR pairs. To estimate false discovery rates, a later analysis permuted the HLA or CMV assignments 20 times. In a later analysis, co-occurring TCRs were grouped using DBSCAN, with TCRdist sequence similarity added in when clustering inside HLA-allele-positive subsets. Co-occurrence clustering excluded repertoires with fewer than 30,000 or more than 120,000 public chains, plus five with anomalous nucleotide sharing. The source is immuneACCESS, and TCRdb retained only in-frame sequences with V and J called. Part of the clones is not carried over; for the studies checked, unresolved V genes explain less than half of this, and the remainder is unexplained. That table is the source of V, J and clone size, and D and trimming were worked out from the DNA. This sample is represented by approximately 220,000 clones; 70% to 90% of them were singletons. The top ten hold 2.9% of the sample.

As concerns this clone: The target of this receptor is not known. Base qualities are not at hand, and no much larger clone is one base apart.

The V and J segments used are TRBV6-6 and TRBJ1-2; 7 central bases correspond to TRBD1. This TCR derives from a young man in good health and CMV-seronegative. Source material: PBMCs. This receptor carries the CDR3 CASRMTGNLWYGYTF. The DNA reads TGTGCCAGCAGGATGACAGGGAACCTCTGGTATGGCTACACCTTC.